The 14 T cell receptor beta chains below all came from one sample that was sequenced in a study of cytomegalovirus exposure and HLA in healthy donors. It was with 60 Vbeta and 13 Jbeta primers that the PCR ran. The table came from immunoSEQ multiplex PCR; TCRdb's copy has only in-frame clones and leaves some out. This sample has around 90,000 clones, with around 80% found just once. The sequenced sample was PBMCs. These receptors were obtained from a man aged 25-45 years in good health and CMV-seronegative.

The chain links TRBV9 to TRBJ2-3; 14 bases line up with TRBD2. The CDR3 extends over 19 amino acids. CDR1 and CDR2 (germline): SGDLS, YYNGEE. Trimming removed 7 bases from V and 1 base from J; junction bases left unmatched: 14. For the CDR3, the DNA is TGTGCCAGCGGTCTGGGACTAGCGGGAGCTGGGGCCGGCACAGATACGCAGTATTTT. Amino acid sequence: CASGLGLAGAGAGTDTQYF.

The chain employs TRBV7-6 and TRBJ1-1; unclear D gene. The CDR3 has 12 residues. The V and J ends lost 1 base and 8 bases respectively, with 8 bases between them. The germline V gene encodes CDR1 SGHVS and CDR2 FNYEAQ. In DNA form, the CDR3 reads TGTGCCAGCAGCTTAGGCGGGCCCGAAGCTTTCTTT. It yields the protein CASSLGGPEAFF.

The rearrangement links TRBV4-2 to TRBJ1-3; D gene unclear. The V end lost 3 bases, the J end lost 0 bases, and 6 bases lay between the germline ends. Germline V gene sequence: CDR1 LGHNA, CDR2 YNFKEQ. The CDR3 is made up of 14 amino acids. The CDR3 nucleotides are TGTGCCAGCAGCCAGCCGGGCTCTGGAAACACCATATATTTT. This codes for CASSQPGSGNTIYF.

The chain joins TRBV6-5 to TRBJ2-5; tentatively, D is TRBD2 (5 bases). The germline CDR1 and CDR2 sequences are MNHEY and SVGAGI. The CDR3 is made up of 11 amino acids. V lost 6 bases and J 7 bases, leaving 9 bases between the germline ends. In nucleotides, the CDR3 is TGTGCCAGCAGCTCGGGGTTGACCCAGTACTTC. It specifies CASSSGLTQYF.

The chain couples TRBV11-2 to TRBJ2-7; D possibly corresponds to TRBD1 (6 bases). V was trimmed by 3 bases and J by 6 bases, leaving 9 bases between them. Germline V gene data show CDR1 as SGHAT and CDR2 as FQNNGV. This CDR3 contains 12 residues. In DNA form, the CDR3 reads TGTGCCAGCAGCTTCAGGGGCACCGAGCAGTACTTC. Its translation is CASSFRGTEQYF.

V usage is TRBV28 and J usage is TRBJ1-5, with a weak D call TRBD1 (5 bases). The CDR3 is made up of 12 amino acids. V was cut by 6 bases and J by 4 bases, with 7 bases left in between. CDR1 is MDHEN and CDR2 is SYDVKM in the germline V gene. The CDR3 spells CASRNRNQPQHF. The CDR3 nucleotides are TGTGCCAGCAGGAACAGGAATCAGCCCCAGCATTTT.

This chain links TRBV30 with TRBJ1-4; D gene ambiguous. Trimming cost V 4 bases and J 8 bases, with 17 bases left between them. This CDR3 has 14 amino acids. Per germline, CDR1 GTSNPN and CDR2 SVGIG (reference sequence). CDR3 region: CAWTRNGNQEKLFF. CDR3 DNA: TGTGCCTGGACGCGTAACGGGAATCAGGAAAAACTGTTTTTT.

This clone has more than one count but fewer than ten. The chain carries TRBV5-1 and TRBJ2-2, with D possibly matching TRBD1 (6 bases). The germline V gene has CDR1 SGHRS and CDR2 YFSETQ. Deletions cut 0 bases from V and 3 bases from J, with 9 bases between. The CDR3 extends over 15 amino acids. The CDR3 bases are TGCGCCAGCAGCTTGGGGGCAGGGGACACCGGGGAGCTGTTTTTT. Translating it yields CASSLGAGDTGELFF.

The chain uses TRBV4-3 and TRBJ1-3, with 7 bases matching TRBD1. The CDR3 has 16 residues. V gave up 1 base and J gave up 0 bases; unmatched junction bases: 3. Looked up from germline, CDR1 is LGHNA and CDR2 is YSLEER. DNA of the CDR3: TGCGCCAGCAGCCAAGGGGACAGACCCTCTGGAAACACCATATATTTT. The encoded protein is CASSQGDRPSGNTIYF.

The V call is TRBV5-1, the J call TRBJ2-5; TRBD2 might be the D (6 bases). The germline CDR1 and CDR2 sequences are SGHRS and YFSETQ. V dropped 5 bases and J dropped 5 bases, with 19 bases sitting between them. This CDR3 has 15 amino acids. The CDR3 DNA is TGCGCCAGCAGAGTTATCGGAGGGGCGGAGGAGACCCAGTACTTC. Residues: CASRVIGGAEETQYF.

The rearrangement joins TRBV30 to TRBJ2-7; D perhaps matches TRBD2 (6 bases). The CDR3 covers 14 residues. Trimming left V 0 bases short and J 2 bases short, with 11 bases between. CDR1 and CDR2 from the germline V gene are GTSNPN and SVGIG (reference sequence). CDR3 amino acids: CAWSVGGTTYEQYF. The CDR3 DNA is TGTGCCTGGAGTGTGGGAGGAACCACCTACGAGCAGTACTTC.

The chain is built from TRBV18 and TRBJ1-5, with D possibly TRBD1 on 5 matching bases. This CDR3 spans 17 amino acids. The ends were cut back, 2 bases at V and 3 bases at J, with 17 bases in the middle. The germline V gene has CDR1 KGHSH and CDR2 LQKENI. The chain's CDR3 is CASSPNPMGGINQPQHF. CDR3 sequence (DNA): TGTGCCAGCTCACCAAACCCCATGGGGGGAATCAATCAGCCCCAGCATTTT.

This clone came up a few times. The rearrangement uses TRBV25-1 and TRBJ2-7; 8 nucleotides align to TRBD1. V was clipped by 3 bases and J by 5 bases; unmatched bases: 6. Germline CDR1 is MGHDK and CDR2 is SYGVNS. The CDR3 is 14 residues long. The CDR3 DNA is TGTGCCAGCAGTGATCCGGACAGGGCCGACGAGCAGTACTTC. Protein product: CASSDPDRADEQYF.

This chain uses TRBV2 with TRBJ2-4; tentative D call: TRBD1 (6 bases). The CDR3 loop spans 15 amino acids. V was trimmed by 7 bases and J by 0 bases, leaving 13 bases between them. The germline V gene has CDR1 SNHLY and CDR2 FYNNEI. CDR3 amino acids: CASNSRGLAKNIQYF. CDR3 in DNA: TGTGCCAGCAACAGCAGGGGCCTAGCCAAAAACATTCAGTACTTC.